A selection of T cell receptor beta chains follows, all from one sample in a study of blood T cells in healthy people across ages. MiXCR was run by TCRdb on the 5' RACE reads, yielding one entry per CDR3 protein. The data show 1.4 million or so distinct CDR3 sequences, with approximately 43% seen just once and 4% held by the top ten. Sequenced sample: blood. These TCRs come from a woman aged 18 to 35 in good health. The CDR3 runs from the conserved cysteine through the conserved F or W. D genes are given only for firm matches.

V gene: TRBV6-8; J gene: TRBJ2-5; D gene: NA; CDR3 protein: CASRTTSPSEYF
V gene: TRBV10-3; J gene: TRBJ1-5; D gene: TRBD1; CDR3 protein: CAINSPTGQRCDSNQPQHF
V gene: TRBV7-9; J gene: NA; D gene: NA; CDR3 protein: CASSLTDDSMATQYF
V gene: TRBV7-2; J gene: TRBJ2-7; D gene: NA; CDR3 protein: CASSPQGMVAYERYF
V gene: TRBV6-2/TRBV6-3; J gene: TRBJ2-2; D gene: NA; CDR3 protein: CASRNLNRGQNTGELFF
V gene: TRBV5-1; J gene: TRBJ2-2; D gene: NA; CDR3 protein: CASGLNGGPGELFF
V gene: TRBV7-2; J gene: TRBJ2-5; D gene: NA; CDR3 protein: CASSLGGTVYRETQYF
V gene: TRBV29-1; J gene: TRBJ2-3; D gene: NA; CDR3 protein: CSVEGDGRTDTQYF
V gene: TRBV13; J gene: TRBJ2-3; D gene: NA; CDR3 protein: CASSLRVATQYF
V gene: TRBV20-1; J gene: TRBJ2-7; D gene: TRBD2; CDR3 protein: CSARDPASGRADPYEQYF
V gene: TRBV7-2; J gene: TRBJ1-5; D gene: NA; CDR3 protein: CASSWVADLIQPQHF
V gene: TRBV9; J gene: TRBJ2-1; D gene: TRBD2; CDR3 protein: CASSVSGSGYNEQFF
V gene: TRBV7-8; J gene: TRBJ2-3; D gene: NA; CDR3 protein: CASRPGRSYPSTDTQYF
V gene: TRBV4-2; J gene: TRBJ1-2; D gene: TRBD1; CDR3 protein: CASSHVQGMDYGYTF
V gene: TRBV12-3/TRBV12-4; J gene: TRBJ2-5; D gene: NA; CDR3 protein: CASSLGGQGNEQYF
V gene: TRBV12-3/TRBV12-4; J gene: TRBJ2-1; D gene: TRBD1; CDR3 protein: CASTIDRVAYNEQFF
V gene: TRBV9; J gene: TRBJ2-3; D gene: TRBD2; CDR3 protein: CASSVARERGAGTDTQYF
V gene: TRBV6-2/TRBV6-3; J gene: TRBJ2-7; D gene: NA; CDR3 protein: CASSLDYPYEQYF